The 29 T cell receptor beta chains given below trace back to one sample, sequenced in a study of a mutant IDH1 vaccine in newly diagnosed glioma. Using immunoSEQ multiplex PCR, the repertoire was profiled, and TCRdb retains in-frame clones only, with some absent. The table has some 62,000 clones, around four fifths seen once. Antigen specificity for these receptors is unknown. Time point meaning: week 47, end of study. The investigators gave 300 ug of mutant IDH1 20-mer peptide in each vaccine dose, together with topical imiquimod. Sequenced here: PBMCs, sampled from a glioma patient whose treatment included an IDH1 peptide vaccine. The receptors originated from a man aged 30 to 39 with glioma.

This clone has a handful of counts. The J gene is TRBJ1-1, the V gene TRBV29-1; TRBD1 might be the D (5 bases). V lost 6 bases to trimming and J lost 1 base, with 15 bases between them. The CDR3 has 14 residues. From germline, CDR1 is SQVTM and CDR2 ANQGSEA. This CDR3 is CSVDSGQTNTEAFF. Here the CDR3 DNA reads TGCAGCGTGGATTCCGGACAAACGAACACTGAAGCTTTCTTT.

The J gene is TRBJ1-1, the V gene TRBV18; D uncertain. Looked up from germline, CDR1 is KGHSH and CDR2 is LQKENI. The CDR3 length is 12 residues. V gave up 1 base and J gave up 4 bases, with 4 bases separating them. CDR3 in DNA: TGTGCCAGCTCACCACGGCGCACTGAAGCTTTCTTT. Translated, it gives CASSPRRTEAFF.

This rearrangement joins TRBV5-6 to TRBJ2-5; 7 bases fit TRBD2. Germline CDR1 reads SGHDT; CDR2 reads YYEEEE. This CDR3 has 16 residues. V was pared by 2 bases and J by 3 bases, with 10 bases of the junction left unmatched. DNA for the CDR3: TGTGCCAGCAGCTTTAGGACTAGTCTAGGTAAAGAGACCCAGTACTTC. This gives the protein CASSFRTSLGKETQYF.

The J gene is TRBJ2-3, the V gene TRBV4-1; a weak D match, TRBD2 (5 bases). V gave up 1 base and J gave up 4 bases, with 12 bases separating them. Germline loops: CDR1 MGHRA, CDR2 YSYEKL. CDR3 length equals 15 residues. The CDR3, as DNA: TGCGCCAGCAGCCAAGTAGGACTCGCCCCAGATACGCAGTATTTT. It is translated as CASSQVGLAPDTQYF.

This clone was seen a few times. This chain connects TRBV18 to TRBJ1-5; D remains ambiguous. The CDR3 has 15 residues. The V gene lost 1 base and the J gene lost 0 bases, with 7 bases spanning the gap. Per germline, CDR1 KGHSH and CDR2 LQKENI. CDR3 sequence reads: CASSPQEISNQPQHF. CDR3 nucleotide sequence: TGTGCCAGCTCACCACAGGAAATTAGCAATCAGCCCCAGCATTTT. The full variable domain, with the rest looked up from reference TRBV18 and TRBJ1-5, is NAGVMQNPRHLVRRRGQEARLRCSPMKGHSHVYWYRQLPEEGLKFMVYLQKENIIDESGMPKERFSAEFPKEGPSILRIQQVVRGDSAAYFCASSPQEISNQPQHFGDGTRLSIL.

The rearrangement uses TRBV4-1 and TRBJ2-7; the match to TRBD2 covers 14 bases. CDR1 and CDR2 from the germline V gene are MGHRA and YSYEKL. With V trimmed by 0 bases and J by 0 bases, 10 bases remained unmatched. The CDR3 is 20 residues long. CDR3 in DNA: TGCGCCAGCAGCCAAGAGTTCGGGACTAGCGGGGGTTGGAGCTCCTACGAGCAGTACTTC. It codes for CASSQEFGTSGGWSSYEQYF.

The chain employs TRBV18 and TRBJ2-5; D unclear. Germline V gene data show CDR1 as KGHSH and CDR2 as LQKENI. The length of the CDR3 is 11 residues. The V gene lost 3 bases and the J gene lost 5 bases, with 4 bases spanning the gap. CDR3 protein: CASSPSETQYF. The CDR3 region has the DNA TGTGCCAGCTCACCTTCCGAGACCCAGTACTTC.

The chain joins TRBV19 to TRBJ2-5; tentative D call: TRBD1 (6 bases). The CDR3 runs to 15 residues. With 3 bases removed from V and 2 bases from J, the gap between germline ends came to 13 bases. Germline assignment: CDR1 LNHDA and CDR2 SQIVND (reference sequence). The CDR3 DNA follows: TGTGCCAGTAGTATTTCCGGACAGAGTCAAGAGACCCAGTACTTC. Translated, it gives CASSISGQSQETQYF. Full variable domain (remainder filled in from reference TRBV19 and TRBJ2-5): DGGITQSPKYLFRKEGQNVTLSCEQNLNHDAMYWYRQDPGQGLRLIYYSQIVNDFQKGDIAEGYSVSREKKESFPLTVTSAQKNPTAFYLCASSISGQSQETQYFGPGTRLLVL.

The gene calls are TRBV10-3 and TRBJ1-1; 8 positions agree with TRBD1. With 11 bases clipped from V and 1 base from J, the junction kept 6 bases outside the gene matches. CDR3 length equals 13 residues. In germline, CDR1 is ENHRY, CDR2 SYGVKD. In DNA, the CDR3 is TGTGCCGCATGCGGACAGGGGAACACTGAAGCTTTCTTT. Its translation: CAACGQGNTEAFF.

This chain links TRBV6-6 with TRBJ2-3; D not certain. The germline gives CDR1 MNHNY, CDR2 SVGAGI (reference sequence). The CDR3 is made up of 14 amino acids. The V and J ends lost 0 bases and 0 bases respectively, with 4 bases between them. CDR3 coding DNA: TGTGCCAGCAGTTACTCCCTAAGCACAGATACGCAGTATTTT. The encoded protein is CASSYSLSTDTQYF.

This chain links TRBV29-1 with TRBJ1-2, with D perhaps matching TRBD1 (5 bases). The V end was cut by 0 bases, the J end by 1 base, with 12 bases between. The CDR3 covers 15 residues. CDR1 is SQVTM and CDR2 is ANQGSEA in the germline V gene. Here the CDR3 reads CSVEDRGTINYGYTF. As DNA, the CDR3 is TGCAGCGTTGAAGATCGGGGGACTATTAACTATGGCTACACCTTC.

This clone came up once. The chain combines TRBV5-6 with TRBJ2-5; D might be TRBD2 (5 bases). Trimming left V 4 bases short and J 3 bases short, with 19 bases between. Germline V gene sequence: CDR1 SGHDT, CDR2 YYEEEE. CDR3 size: 16 residues. As DNA, the CDR3 is TGTGCCAGCAGCGGCGATTTATCTGGGAGAGAAGAGACCCAGTACTTC. Amino acid sequence: CASSGDLSGREETQYF.

The gene calls are TRBV7-6 and TRBJ2-7; D is undetermined. Trimming removed 2 bases from V and 0 bases from J, with 20 bases in between. This CDR3 contains 18 residues. The germline CDR1 and CDR2 sequences are SGHVS and FNYEAQ. The CDR3: CASSLSRTVSRSSYEQYF. CDR3 nucleotide sequence: TGTGCCAGCAGCTTAAGCCGCACGGTTTCGAGAAGCTCCTACGAGCAGTACTTC.

The chain has TRBV29-1 and TRBJ2-1; 7 nucleotides agree with TRBD2. The CDR3 has 13 amino acids. Trimming removed 8 bases from V and 5 bases from J; junction bases left unmatched: 9. The germline V gene has CDR1 SQVTM and CDR2 ANQGSEA. The CDR3 region is CSSPGGLHNEQFF. The CDR3, as DNA: TGCAGCTCCCCGGGGGGACTGCACAATGAGCAGTTCTTC.

This clone was recorded a few times. This sequence joins TRBV11-2 and TRBJ1-1, with 9 bases identical to TRBD1. Trimming at V came to 5 bases and at J to 3 bases, leaving 7 bases not matched to a gene. The germline V gene has CDR1 SGHAT and CDR2 FQNNGV. The length of the CDR3 is 15 residues. The CDR3 DNA sequence: TGTGCCAGCAGCACCGAACAGGGGGCGCACACTGAAGCTTTCTTT. It specifies CASSTEQGAHTEAFF.

Written as DNA, the CDR3 is TGTGCCAGCAGTCTTGTTACCCAGGGCAACGGCTACACCTTC. This translates into CASSLVTQGNGYTF. The chain couples TRBV2 to TRBJ1-2; the D gene is possibly TRBD1 (5 bases). The CDR3 extends over 14 amino acids. Germline V gene sequence: CDR1 SNHLY, CDR2 FYNNEI. V lost 5 bases and J lost 8, with 18 bases in between.

The CDR3 coding sequence is TGTGCCAGCAGCTTAGATTGGGGACAGGGGCGGGAGACCCAGTACTTC. Its protein product is CASSLDWGQGRETQYF. The gene calls are TRBV7-2 and TRBJ2-5, with 10 bases aligning to TRBD1. The CDR3 has 16 amino acids. Per germline, CDR1 SGHTA and CDR2 FQGNSA. V dropped 1 base and J dropped 5; count of bases not matched to a gene: 7.

The genes are TRBV27 and TRBJ2-7, with a weak D call TRBD2 (6 bases). V was pared by 8 bases and J by 2 bases, with 13 bases between. The V gene's germline CDR1 is MNHEY and CDR2 SMNVEV (reference sequence). This CDR3 comprises 13 residues. The CDR3 here is CASRAGTAYEQYF. As DNA, the CDR3 is TGTGCCAGCCGGGCGGGGACCGCCTACGAGCAGTACTTC.

In its sample, this clone was seen a few times. J is TRBJ2-3 and V is TRBV2; possibly TRBD1 or TRBD2 for D (5 bases each). The length of the CDR3 is 14 residues. Per the germline V gene, CDR1 is SNHLY and CDR2 is FYNNEI. Trimming pared 7 bases from V and 4 bases from J, leaving 15 bases between. The CDR3 nucleotides are TGTGCCAGCATGGGGGAACTTGGGGCAGATACGCAGTATTTT. This gives the protein CASMGELGADTQYF.

The chain joins TRBV5-1 to TRBJ1-4; no clear D gene. The CDR3 consists of 14 residues. The germline gives CDR1 SGHRS, CDR2 YFSETQ. V gave up 1 base and J gave up 4 bases, with 8 bases separating them. The CDR3 DNA is TGCGCCAGCAGCTTGACAGCGGGTAATGAAAAACTGTTTTTT. This translates into CASSLTAGNEKLFF.

V and J are TRBV19 and TRBJ2-5, with D possibly being TRBD1 or TRBD2 (5 bases each). The better agreement between TRBJ2-7 and the DNA end casts doubt on the J call. Germline lookup yields CDR1 LNHDA and CDR2 SQIVND (reference sequence). The CDR3 loop spans 14 amino acids. The CDR3 DNA reads TGTGCCAGTAGTTGGGGACCGAGCTCCTACGAGCAGTACTTC. Translated: CASSWGPSSYEQYF.

V usage is TRBV10-2 and J usage is TRBJ1-2, with D possibly TRBD1 on 6 matching bases. CDR1 is WSHSY and CDR2 is SAAADI in the germline V gene. The length of the CDR3 is 15 residues. V lost 6 bases to trimming and J lost 1 base, with 15 bases between them. CDR3 nucleotides: TGCGCCAGCAGCAGTAGGACAGAGATTAACTATGGCTACACCTTC. Translating gives CASSSRTEINYGYTF.

The chain couples TRBV5-1 to TRBJ2-7; TRBD2 matches 7 bases. CDR1 SGHRS and CDR2 YFSETQ come from the germline V gene. V was pared by 3 bases and J by 2 bases, with 2 bases of the junction left unmatched. CDR3 length: 13 residues. DNA of the CDR3: TGCGCCAGCAGCTGGGGACTAACCTACGAGCAGTACTTC. It specifies CASSWGLTYEQYF.

V and J are TRBV11-2 and TRBJ1-4; possibly TRBD1 for D (6 bases). This CDR3 comprises 15 residues. Deletions cut 5 bases from V and 8 bases from J, with 18 bases between. From germline, CDR1 is SGHAT and CDR2 FQNNGV. CDR3 region: CASSRGGAGREKLFF. The CDR3 coding sequence is TGTGCCAGCAGCCGAGGGGGTGCGGGGCGGGAAAAACTGTTTTTT.

To note about this clone: One end of the junction does not line up with germline, which may come from a read error. This rearrangement joins TRBV18 to TRBJ2-5; D gene uncertain. The CDR3 has 8 amino acids. Germline CDR1 and CDR2: KGHSH and LQKENI. In DNA form, the CDR3 reads TGTGCCAGCTCACCAGGCCACTTC. This codes for CASSPGHF. The complete variable domain, with remaining parts taken from reference TRBV18 and TRBJ2-5, reads NAGVMQNPRHLVRRRGQEARLRCSPMKGHSHVYWYRQLPEEGLKFMVYLQKENIIDESGMPKERFSAEFPKEGPSILRIQQVVRGDSAAYFCASSPGHFGPGTRLLVL.

The chain is built from TRBV7-9 and TRBJ2-5; D perhaps matches TRBD1 (6 bases). Trimming left V 4 bases short and J 2 bases short, with 20 bases between. Germline V gene data show CDR1 as SEHNR and CDR2 as FQNEAQ (reference sequence). This CDR3 has 17 amino acids. CDR3 sequence (DNA): TGTGCCAGCAGCTCGCTTTGGGCAGGGGATTGGCAAGAGACCCAGTACTTC. It translates to CASSSLWAGDWQETQYF.

The chain couples TRBV10-2 to TRBJ2-5; unclear D gene. Per germline, CDR1 WSHSY and CDR2 SAAADI. V was shortened by 6 bases and J by 5 bases, with 31 bases between the two germline ends. The CDR3 extends over 19 amino acids. The DNA of the CDR3 is TGCGCCAGCAGGGGATATCGTCGGGTAGCACCAACAAATGGGGAGACCCAGTACTTC. It encodes CASRGYRRVAPTNGETQYF.

V and J are TRBV11-2 and TRBJ2-3, with 12 bases lining up with TRBD2. With 3 bases clipped from V and 2 bases from J, the junction kept 3 bases outside the gene matches. Germline CDR1 and CDR2: SGHAT and FQNNGV. The CDR3 runs to 16 residues. The CDR3 protein is CASSFTSGGYTDTQYF. Written as DNA, the CDR3 is TGTGCCAGCAGCTTTACTAGCGGGGGGTACACAGATACGCAGTATTTT.

The J gene is TRBJ2-5, the V gene TRBV2, with D maybe TRBD2 (5 bases). This CDR3 has 16 amino acids. The germline V gene encodes CDR1 SNHLY and CDR2 FYNNEI. V dropped 6 bases and J dropped 4 bases, with 21 bases sitting between them. For the CDR3, the DNA is TGTGCCAGCAGATCCCGGATGGGGAGCCCGGGAGAGACCCAGTACTTC. Translating gives CASRSRMGSPGETQYF.